Listed here is a single T cell receptor (beta chain). The entry originates in a study of shared clonotypes between healthy human individuals. Clones were read by immunoSEQ multiplex PCR, and TCRdb kept only the in-frame ones, dropping some. The repertoire includes about 960,000 clones, about 80% of them detected once, and roughly 1.5% sits in the top ten. Trimming left V 6 bases short and J 0 bases short, with 20 bases between. The germline V gene encodes CDR1 MDHEN and CDR2 SYDVKM. CDR3 length equals 18 residues. Material for sequencing was memory CD4+ T cells sorted from blood. This sample's subset: CD45RA-negative fraction. This clonotype was obtained from a man younger than 35 in good health. The V gene is TRBV28, the J gene TRBJ2-2; tentative D call: TRBD1 (5 bases). The CDR3 nucleotides are TGTGCCAGCAGGCCGCCGAACCTCCGACAGCCGAACACCGGGGAGCTGTTTTTT. This codes for CASRPPNLRQPNTGELFF.